The table lists the clone carrying this TCR beta chain with a few counts. Its target is unknown. TCRdb processed the RACE reads anew with MiXCR; each CDR3 protein has one entry. Of approximately 370,000 distinct CDR3 sequences listed, approximately 5.8% were seen once; the top ten hold about 8.7%. The sample originates from a study of human T cells and chemical hapten exposure. Study observations and caveats: PT1 expanded TCR numbers rose with patch test score.

Specified time point: pre-sensitization, week 0. The treatment here: therapeutic diphenylcyclopropenone sensitization with weekly scalp DPC. Unfractionated whole blood yielded total RNA. Germline V gene data show CDR1 as LNHNV and CDR2 as YYDKDF (reference sequence). The V gene end was trimmed by 2 bases and the J gene end by 7 bases; junction bases not matched to a gene: 3. This CDR3 spans 13 amino acids. This sample comprised whole blood, obtained in connection with sensitization to the hapten diphenylcyclopropenone (DPC). The chain is built from TRBV15 and TRBJ1-2; 8 bases line up with TRBD1. This TCR was recovered from a woman between 18 and 29 years old with alopecia areata. Some clones in this sample may be carry-over from other donors' samples. The CDR3 sequence is CATSRSGQAGYTF. CDR3 nucleotides: TGTGCCACCAGCAGATCGGGACAGGCTGGCTACACCTTC.